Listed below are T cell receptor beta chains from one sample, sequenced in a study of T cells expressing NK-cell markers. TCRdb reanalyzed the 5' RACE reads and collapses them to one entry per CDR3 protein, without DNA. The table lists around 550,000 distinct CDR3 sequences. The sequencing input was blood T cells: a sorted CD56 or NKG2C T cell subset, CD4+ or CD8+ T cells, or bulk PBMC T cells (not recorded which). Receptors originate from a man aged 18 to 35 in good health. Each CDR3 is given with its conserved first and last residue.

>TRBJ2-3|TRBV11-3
CASSKALQSTDTQYF
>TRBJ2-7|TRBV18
CASSPTILAGGLEQYF
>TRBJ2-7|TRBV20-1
CSARDLLASGIYEQYF
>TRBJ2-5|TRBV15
CATSRGLGQLILETQYF
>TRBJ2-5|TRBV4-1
CASSQESGQTLQETQYF
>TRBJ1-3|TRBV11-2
CASSRMGQYSGNTIYF
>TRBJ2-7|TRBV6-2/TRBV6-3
CASSYLSSGSSYEQYF
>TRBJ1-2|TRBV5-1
CASRPVTTANYGYTF
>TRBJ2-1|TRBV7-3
CASSASPGYNEQFF
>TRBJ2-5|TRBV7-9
CASSFDPFGLAGKVQETQYF
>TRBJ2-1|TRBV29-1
CSAKGTSGTDEQFF
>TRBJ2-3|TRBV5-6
CASSLGASPSTDTQYF
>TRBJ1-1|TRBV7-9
CAGRRNTEAFF
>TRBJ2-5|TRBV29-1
CSVAHGARETQYF
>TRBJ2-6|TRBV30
CAWSDISGANVLTF
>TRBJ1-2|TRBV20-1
CSARDHLLGYTF
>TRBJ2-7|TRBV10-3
CAISGSTGDLGEQYF
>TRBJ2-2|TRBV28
CASTDTINTGELFF
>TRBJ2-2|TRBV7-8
CASSLWSTNTGELFF
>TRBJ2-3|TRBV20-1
CSARSAGGVDTQYF
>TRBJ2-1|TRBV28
CASRVPGGVYNEQFF
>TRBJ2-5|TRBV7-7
CASSLGDTHQETQYF
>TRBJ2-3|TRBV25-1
CASSDSRLAGSTDTQYF
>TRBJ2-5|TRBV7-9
CASSPQMYQETQYF
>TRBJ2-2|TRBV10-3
CAIQSGASNTGELFF
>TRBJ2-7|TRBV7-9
CASSLVFGTSPGEQYF
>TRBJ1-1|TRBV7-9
CASSLRSPDTEAFF
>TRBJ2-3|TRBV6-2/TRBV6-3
CASSPGTLFTDTQYF
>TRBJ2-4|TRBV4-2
CASSQEGIAGRSTNIQYF
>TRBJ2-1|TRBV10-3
CAISGPLGTGTSGSYNEQFF
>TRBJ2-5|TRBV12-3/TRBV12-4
CASTLEVGYQETQYF
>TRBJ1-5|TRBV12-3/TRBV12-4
CASSIRQGAGQPQHF
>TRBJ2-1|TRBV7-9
CASRVTGQGLYEQFF
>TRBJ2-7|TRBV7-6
CASSSRDRSSYEQYF
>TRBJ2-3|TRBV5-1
CASGYYADTQYF
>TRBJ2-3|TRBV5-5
CASSLAPELAMTDTQYF
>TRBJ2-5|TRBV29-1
CSASTFQETQYF
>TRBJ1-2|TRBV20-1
CSAKDAGPYGYTF
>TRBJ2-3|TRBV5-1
CASSAGTSGTDTQYF
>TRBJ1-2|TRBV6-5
CASSSDLNYGYTF
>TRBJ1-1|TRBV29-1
CSVGPGGVGTEAFF
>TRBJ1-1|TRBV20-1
CSASRRSRAFF
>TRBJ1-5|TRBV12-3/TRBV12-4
CASSLTGGWQPQHF
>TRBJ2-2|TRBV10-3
CAIRRGQGPNTGELFF
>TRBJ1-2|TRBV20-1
CSAPRTKGDGYTF
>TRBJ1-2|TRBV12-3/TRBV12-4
CASSWDSQPHYGYTF
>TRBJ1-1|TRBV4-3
CASSRGGGSTEAFF
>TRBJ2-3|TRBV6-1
CASSLAGWGTDTQYF
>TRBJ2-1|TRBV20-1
CSARPGAVGHNEQFF
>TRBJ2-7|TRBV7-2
CASSLAGLTGEQYF
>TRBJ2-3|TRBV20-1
CRPRGLTPDTQYF
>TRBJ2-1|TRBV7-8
CASKPNRDTYNEQFF
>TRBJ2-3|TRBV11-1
CASSMDRGLPRGTDTQYF
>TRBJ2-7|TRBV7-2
CASSLDRVEQYF
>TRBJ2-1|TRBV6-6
CASSIIDNEQFF